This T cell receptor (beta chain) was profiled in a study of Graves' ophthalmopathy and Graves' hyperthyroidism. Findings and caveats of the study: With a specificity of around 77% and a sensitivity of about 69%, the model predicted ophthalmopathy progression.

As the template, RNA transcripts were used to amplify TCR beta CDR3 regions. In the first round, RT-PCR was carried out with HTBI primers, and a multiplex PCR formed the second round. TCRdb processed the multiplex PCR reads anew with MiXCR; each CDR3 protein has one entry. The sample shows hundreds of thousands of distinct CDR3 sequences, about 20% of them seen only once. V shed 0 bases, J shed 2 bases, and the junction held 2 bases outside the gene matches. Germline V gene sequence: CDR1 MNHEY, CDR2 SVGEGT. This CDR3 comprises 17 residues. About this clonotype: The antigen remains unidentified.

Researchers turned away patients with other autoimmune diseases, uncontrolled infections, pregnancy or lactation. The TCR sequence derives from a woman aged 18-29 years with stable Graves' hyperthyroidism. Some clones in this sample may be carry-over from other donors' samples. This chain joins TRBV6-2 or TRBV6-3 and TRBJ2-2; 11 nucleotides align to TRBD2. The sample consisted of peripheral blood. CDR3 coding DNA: TGTGCCAGCAGTTACTCGACTAGCGGGATAAACACCGGGGAGCTGTTTTTT. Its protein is CASSYSTSGINTGELFF.